One sample yielded the 17 T cell receptor beta chains listed below, sequenced in a study of T cell changes during pregnancy in multiple sclerosis. Clones were sequenced by immunoSEQ multiplex PCR, and TCRdb holds only the in-frame ones, with some missing. The table shows some 38,000 clones, with over 90% occurring only once. Sequencing used CD4+ T cells from peripheral blood mononuclear cells, obtained after pregnancy. These receptors all come from a female donor in good health, enrolled as a control in a pregnancy study.

The rearrangement joins TRBV5-1 to TRBJ2-7; 11 bases fit TRBD2. This CDR3 is 15 amino acids long. V trimming: 0 bases; J trimming: 7 bases; junction bases outside the gene matches: 6. Germline V lookup: CDR1 SGHRS, CDR2 YFSETQ. The CDR3 nucleotides read TGCGCCAGCAGCTTGGAACTAGCGGGGGAAAGGGAGCAGTACTTC. Encoded protein: CASSLELAGEREQYF.

This clone was counted a single time. This chain joins TRBV5-1 and TRBJ2-3; TRBD2 matches at 7 bases. V shed 0 bases, J shed 4 bases, and the junction held 8 bases outside the gene matches. CDR3 length: 16 amino acids. The germline V gene has CDR1 SGHRS and CDR2 YFSETQ. CDR3 nucleotides: TGCGCCAGCAGCTTGGAATCCGCGGGAGCAGCAGATACGCAGTATTTT. Its protein is CASSLESAGAADTQYF.

The chain links TRBV25-1 to TRBJ1-1; perhaps TRBD1 as D (5 bases). The germline V gene has CDR1 MGHDK and CDR2 SYGVNS. This CDR3 contains 11 residues. Deletions cut 6 bases from V and 10 bases from J, with 12 bases between. The CDR3 nucleotides are TGTGCCAGCAGGGGGGGAGGGGCAGCTTTCTTT. Translated: CASRGGGAAFF.

This clone occurred a few times. The chain uses TRBV4-1 and TRBJ2-7, with TRBD1 matching over 7 bases. This CDR3 spans 17 amino acids. J gave up 1 base and V 0 bases, and 9 bases lay outside the gene matches. Germline V lookup: CDR1 MGHRA, CDR2 YSYEKL. The CDR3 nucleotides read TGCGCCAGCAGCCAAGATCTAAGGATGGGACAGTCCTACGAGCAGTACTTC. Translated, it gives CASSQDLRMGQSYEQYF.

This chain joins TRBV2 and TRBJ2-7, with D possibly TRBD2 on 6 matching bases. This CDR3 is 15 amino acids long. The V gene lost 6 bases and the J gene lost 3 bases, with 18 bases spanning the gap. Germline lookup yields CDR1 SNHLY and CDR2 FYNNEI. The CDR3 DNA reads TGTGCCAGCAGCACCTCCGGAGGGCAGGTCTACGAGCAGTACTTC. The encoded protein is CASSTSGGQVYEQYF.

The chain carries TRBV13 and TRBJ2-3; D call uncertain. The CDR3 runs 14 residues. Germline V gives CDR1 PRHDT, CDR2 FYEKMQ (reference sequence). Trimming shortened V by 0 bases and J by 1 base, and 5 bases separated the two germline ends. The CDR3 sequence: CASSLGRGTDTQYF. Here the CDR3 DNA reads TGTGCCAGCAGCTTAGGCCGAGGCACAGATACGCAGTATTTT.

The chain has TRBV30 and TRBJ2-3; weak D call: TRBD2 (6 bases). V lost 4 bases and J 2 bases, leaving 10 bases between the germline ends. Per germline, CDR1 GTSNPN and CDR2 SVGIG (reference sequence). The CDR3 length is 13 residues. CDR3 coding DNA: TGTGCCTGGACCCAGGGACTCACAGATACGCAGTATTTT. It codes for CAWTQGLTDTQYF.

The V gene is TRBV9, the J gene TRBJ1-6; TRBD1 might be the D (6 bases). The germline V gene encodes CDR1 SGDLS and CDR2 YYNGEE. Deletions cut 4 bases from V and 6 bases from J, with 11 bases between. This CDR3 region has 14 residues. The CDR3: CASSSRGSNSPLHF. For the CDR3, the DNA is TGTGCCAGCAGCTCCAGGGGATCTAATTCACCCCTCCACTTT.

The chain is built from TRBV6-1 and TRBJ2-7, with a weak D call TRBD2 (6 bases). The CDR3 runs 12 residues. Germline CDR1 is MNHNS and CDR2 is SASEGT. Deletions cut 8 bases from V and 4 bases from J, with 12 bases between. CDR3 amino acids: CASLGLLYEQYF. In DNA form, the CDR3 reads TGTGCCAGCCTGGGACTGCTTTACGAGCAGTACTTC.

The chain couples TRBV18 to TRBJ1-1; D gene uncertain. This CDR3 is built from 15 residues. V dropped 6 bases and J dropped 1 base, with 15 bases sitting between them. CDR1 and CDR2 from the germline V gene are KGHSH and LQKENI. The CDR3 here is CASSIHGIGNTEAFF. DNA of the CDR3: TGTGCCAGCTCGATTCACGGGATAGGGAACACTGAAGCTTTCTTT.

The chain recombines TRBV27 with TRBJ1-2; TRBD1 matches 9 bases. This CDR3 region has 17 residues. Germline loops: CDR1 MNHEY, CDR2 SMNVEV (reference sequence). V was clipped by 3 bases and J by 0 bases; unmatched bases: 8. CDR3 DNA: TGTGCCAGCAGTTTTGGACAGGGGACCTACCCTAACTATGGCTACACCTTC. This sequence encodes CASSFGQGTYPNYGYTF.

The rearrangement joins TRBV30 to TRBJ2-3; D gene ambiguous. This CDR3 is 15 amino acids long. V lost 2 bases and J 4 bases, leaving 16 bases between the germline ends. Germline V CDR1 and CDR2: GTSNPN, SVGIG (reference sequence). CDR3 nucleotide sequence: TGTGCCTGGAGTAGTCGACTCGGTGGCGCAGATACGCAGTATTTT. Its translation is CAWSSRLGGADTQYF.

The CDR3 sequence: CASSQTGGPYEQYF. The CDR3 DNA is TGTGCCAGCAGCCAGACCGGGGGGCCCTACGAGCAGTACTTC. V usage is TRBV7-2 and J usage is TRBJ2-7, with D perhaps matching TRBD2 (7 bases). The germline CDR1 and CDR2 sequences are SGHTA and FQGNSA. The CDR3 length is 14 residues. V was shortened by 5 bases and J by 2 bases, with 13 bases between the two germline ends.

V usage is TRBV19 and J usage is TRBJ1-4; D may be TRBD1 (5 bases). Per the germline V gene, CDR1 is LNHDA and CDR2 is SQIVND (reference sequence). The CDR3 has 16 amino acids. V lost 10 bases and J lost 4, with 22 bases in between. CDR3 loop: CATKGRASELNEKLFF. In DNA, the CDR3 is TGTGCCACAAAGGGCAGGGCCTCGGAACTTAATGAAAAACTGTTTTTT.

The V call is TRBV5-1, the J call TRBJ2-1, with 7 nucleotides matching TRBD2. Germline values: CDR1 SGHRS, CDR2 YFSETQ. This CDR3 region has 17 residues. With V trimmed by 1 base and J by 0 bases, 7 bases remained unmatched. The CDR3 spells CASSLNERGLSYNEQFF. CDR3 nucleotide sequence: TGCGCCAGCAGCTTGAACGAGCGGGGACTCTCCTACAATGAGCAGTTCTTC.

Points on this clone: The junction departs from germline at one end; a sequencing error may be responsible. V usage is TRBV7-7 and J usage is TRBJ2-6, with D perhaps matching TRBD1 (6 bases). Germline CDR1 and CDR2: SSHAT and FNYEAQ (reference sequence). CDR3 length: 16 amino acids. The CDR3 nucleotides read TGTACCAGCAGTCATCATACAGGGTCTGGGGCCAACGTCCTGACTTTC. Translated: CTSSHHTGSGANVLTF.

The chain carries TRBV7-2 and TRBJ2-7, with D unresolved. From germline, CDR1 is SGHTA and CDR2 FQGNSA. The length of the CDR3 is 13 residues. V lost 5 bases and J lost 6, with 14 bases in between. The CDR3 spells CASSLPVRLEQYF. In nucleotides, the CDR3 is TGTGCCAGCAGCCTCCCAGTAAGACTCGAGCAGTACTTC.